This T cell receptor beta chain was recorded in a study of post-analysis software for immune sequencing data. On the study more broadly: Disease trajectories encompassed relapsing-remitting, secondary progressive and progressive-relapsing multiple sclerosis.

V dropped 6 bases and J dropped 4; count of bases not matched to a gene: 12. The CDR3 is 15 residues long. The germline V gene has CDR1 DFQATT and CDR2 SNEGSKA (reference sequence). This clonotype has only a few counts. Its target is not known. The study, taken as a whole, reports: In patients, about 5 TRBV segments were more frequent than in controls, with TRBV5-6, TRBV5-1 and TRBV20-1 among them. Strong same-batch co-clustering of samples appeared with F measure clustering. Controls' normalized Chao1 diversity significantly exceeded that of multiple sclerosis patients.

Included in the TCR beta cDNA libraries were unique molecular identifiers. About 500,000 cDNA molecules were obtained per 1 to 10 million input T cells. TCRdb used MiXCR to reprocess the PCR reads, holding one entry per CDR3 protein. The table lists about 540,000 distinct CDR3 sequences, around 31% of them singletons. The source is a girl aged 2 to 17 with multiple sclerosis. This chain uses TRBV20-1 with TRBJ1-2, with 9 bases aligning to TRBD1. The material sequenced was blood. The CDR3 loop is CSATLRDRVGYGYTF. The CDR3 bases are TGCAGTGCCACCCTAAGGGACAGGGTTGGCTATGGCTACACCTTC.